What follows are 27 T cell receptor beta chains derived from one specimen sequenced in a study of T cells after yellow fever vaccination. Via MiXCR, TCRdb re-called the 5' RACE reads, giving one row per CDR3 protein. Of almost 600,000 distinct CDR3 sequences listed, roughly 14% are singletons. This sample comprised PBMCs, obtained on the day of the yellow fever booster vaccination. The receptors stem from a man between 25 and 39 years old who received the YFV17D yellow fever vaccine.

The table lists this clonotype with a few counts. The chain couples TRBV5-4 to TRBJ2-3, with 8 bases identical to TRBD2. The CDR3 runs 17 residues. The germline V gene encodes CDR1 SGHNT and CDR2 YYREEE (reference sequence). Trimming at V came to 5 bases and at J to 2 bases, leaving 13 bases not matched to a gene. CDR3 in DNA: TGTGCCAGCAGTCTGTCGTCACTAGCGGTGGTCACAGATACGCAGTATTTT. It yields the protein CASSLSSLAVVTDTQYF.

The chain links TRBV29-1 to TRBJ2-7; 7 nucleotides align to TRBD1. The CDR3 is 15 residues long. The germline CDR1 and CDR2 sequences are SQVTM and ANQGSEA. V dropped 5 bases and J dropped 3; count of bases not matched to a gene: 13. In nucleotides, the CDR3 is TGCAGCGTTATTCCCACCGGGACAGTACTCTACGAGCAGTACTTC. Translated, it gives CSVIPTGTVLYEQYF.

This clonotype was counted a few times. The chain links TRBV3-1 to TRBJ2-4; no firm D call. CDR3 size: 15 residues. Germline-derived CDR1 and CDR2 are LGHDT and YNNKEL (reference sequence). The V end was cut by 0 bases, the J end by 0 bases, with 6 bases between. The CDR3 DNA sequence: TGTGCCAGCAGCCAAGATAGTCTAGCCAAAAACATTCAGTACTTC. It translates to CASSQDSLAKNIQYF.

This chain links TRBV5-1 with TRBJ2-7; D remains ambiguous. Trimming cost V 7 bases and J 5 bases, with 10 bases left between them. The CDR3 is 11 residues long. Germline values: CDR1 SGHRS, CDR2 YFSETQ. CDR3 protein: CASRQSDEQYF. CDR3 nucleotides: TGCGCCAGCCGGCAGAGCGACGAGCAGTACTTC.

This clonotype was detected only a few times. The chain links TRBV7-7 to TRBJ2-2, with D uncertain. The ends were cut back, 5 bases at V and 5 bases at J, with 9 bases in the middle. Germline-derived CDR1 and CDR2 are SSHAT and FNYEAQ (reference sequence). This CDR3 contains 13 residues. CDR3 region: CASSHDLTGELFF. Written as DNA, the CDR3 is TGTGCCAGCAGCCACGACTTGACCGGGGAGCTGTTTTTT.

This clonotype was found a few times. The CDR3: CASSRPGRAMYEQYF. CDR3 nucleotide sequence: TGTGCCAGCAGCCGACCCGGGAGGGCCATGTACGAGCAGTACTTC. The genes are TRBV14 and TRBJ2-7; 8 bases are shared with TRBD2. The CDR3 contains 15 residues. CDR1 and CDR2 from the germline V gene are SGHDN and FVKESK. The ends lost 4 bases at V and 4 bases at J; junction bases unmatched: 9.

This clonotype has just a few counts. This sequence joins TRBV12-3 or TRBV12-4 and TRBJ2-7, with D possibly being TRBD2 (6 bases). V was pared by 3 bases and J by 6 bases, with 21 bases between. The CDR3 sequence is 16 residues long. The CDR3, as DNA: TGTGCCAGCAGTTTTGTGAATAGCGGTGGAGGGGTCGAGCAGTACTTC. This translates into CASSFVNSGGGVEQYF.

This clonotype came up a few times. The chain is built from TRBV7-9 and TRBJ2-3; D is unclear. The length of the CDR3 is 15 residues. Germline lookup yields CDR1 SEHNR and CDR2 FQNEAQ (reference sequence). Trimming took 1 base from V and 2 from J, leaving 10 bases between them. In DNA, the CDR3 is TGTGCCAGCAGCTTAGACTCCGGATTCACAGATACGCAGTATTTT. This sequence encodes CASSLDSGFTDTQYF.

This clonotype was seen a handful of times. The genes are TRBV4-3 and TRBJ2-7, with D uncertain. This CDR3 has 15 residues. Germline V lookup: CDR1 LGHNA, CDR2 YSLEER. V was cut by 0 bases and J by 0 bases, with 9 bases left in between. The CDR3 is CASSQEWVFSYEQYF. Written as DNA, the CDR3 is TGCGCCAGCAGCCAAGAGTGGGTCTTCTCCTACGAGCAGTACTTC.

DNA for the CDR3: TGTGCCAGCTCAGGAGGGACAGGGGTAGAGCAGTACTTC. It yields the protein CASSGGTGVEQYF. V usage is TRBV18 and J usage is TRBJ2-7; the match to TRBD1 covers 10 bases. This CDR3 is 13 amino acids long. V dropped 5 bases and J dropped 7; count of bases not matched to a gene: 5. CDR1 is KGHSH and CDR2 is LQKENI in the germline V gene.

This chain links TRBV7-9 with TRBJ2-5; 8 bases agree with TRBD2. With 1 base clipped from V and 5 bases from J, the junction kept 9 bases outside the gene matches. In germline, CDR1 is SEHNR, CDR2 FQNEAQ (reference sequence). The CDR3 length is 16 residues. In nucleotides, the CDR3 is TGTGCCAGCAGCTTAGGTCCCGGGACTAGTGCCGAGACCCAGTACTTC. As protein: CASSLGPGTSAETQYF.

This clonotype was seen a few times. CDR3 amino acids: CASSTRGNIQYF. The CDR3 nucleotides are TGTGCCAGCAGTACCCGGGGGAACATTCAGTACTTC. The J gene is TRBJ2-4, the V gene TRBV28; a possible D gene is TRBD2 (6 bases). The germline CDR1 and CDR2 sequences are MDHEN and SYDVKM. Deletions cut 5 bases from V and 7 bases from J, with 9 bases between. There are 12 residues in the CDR3.

This clonotype was picked up a small number of times. The rearrangement links TRBV20-1 to TRBJ1-1, with a weak D call TRBD1 (5 bases). Germline values: CDR1 DFQATT, CDR2 SNEGSKA (reference sequence). The germline V and J ends were trimmed by 4 bases and 7 bases, with 13 bases remaining between them. The CDR3 extends over 12 amino acids. The CDR3 is CSAILDRHEAFF. CDR3 nucleotides: TGCAGTGCTATATTAGACAGACATGAAGCTTTCTTT.

The V call is TRBV4-3, the J call TRBJ2-4; D is possibly TRBD2 (5 bases). The CDR3 consists of 18 residues. V was shortened by 4 bases and J by 1 base, with 20 bases between the two germline ends. Germline values: CDR1 LGHNA, CDR2 YSLEER. The CDR3 DNA follows: TGCGCCAGCAGCCGAGGACTGGATACTTCGTTTGCCAAAAACATTCAGTACTTC. Translated: CASSRGLDTSFAKNIQYF.

This clonotype was counted a few times. This chain connects TRBV12-3 or TRBV12-4 to TRBJ2-7; no clear D gene. V was cut by 3 bases and J by 3 bases, with 15 bases left in between. The CDR3 sequence is 15 residues long. In nucleotides, the CDR3 is TGTGCCAGCAGTTTTGCGGCTAGTAAACACTACGAGCAGTACTTC. Protein sequence: CASSFAASKHYEQYF.

This clonotype was detected only a few times. J is TRBJ2-7 and V is TRBV7-2; no definite D call. The CDR3 covers 16 residues. Germline CDR1 and CDR2: SGHTA and FQGNSA. Trimming took 3 bases from V and 2 from J, leaving 17 bases between them. CDR3 nucleotide sequence: TGTGCCAGCAGCTTGTTCGGACCCATGTCGACCTACGAGCAGTACTTC. Residues: CASSLFGPMSTYEQYF. Full variable domain (outside the CDR3, taken from reference TRBV7-2 and TRBJ2-7): GAGVSQSPSNKVTEKGKDVELRCDPISGHTALYWYRQSLGQGLEFLIYFQGNSAPDKSGLPSDRFSAERTGGSVSTLTIQRTQQEDSAVYLCASSLFGPMSTYEQYFGPGTRLTVT.

This clonotype was picked up a small number of times. V and J are TRBV6-1 and TRBJ2-7; D gene ambiguous. CDR1 and CDR2 from the germline V gene are MNHNS and SASEGT. Trimming took 6 bases from V and 3 from J, leaving 6 bases between them. The CDR3 length is 11 residues. CDR3 nucleotide sequence: TGTGCCAGCAGAGAAATCTACGAGCAGTACTTC. This encodes CASREIYEQYF.

The chain joins TRBV1 to TRBJ2-7. TRBV1 is recorded as a pseudogene. The CDR3 totals 15 residues. CDR3 amino acids: CTSSQDRSWIYEQYF. The CDR3 coding sequence is TGCACCAGCAGCCAAGACAGGTCATGGATCTACGAGCAGTACTTC.

This clonotype was observed a few times. At one end, the junction sequence differs from germline, possibly due to a read error. V gene TRBV3-1 combines with J gene TRBJ2-7; D is perhaps TRBD2 (5 bases). Looked up from germline, CDR1 is LGHDT and CDR2 is YNNKEL (reference sequence). CDR3 length equals 14 residues. The CDR3 loop reads CASSQGLQTYEQYF. CDR3 nucleotide sequence: TGTGCCAGCAGTCAAGGACTGCAAACCTACGAGCAGTACTTC.

This clonotype was detected only a few times. The chain couples TRBV5-1 to TRBJ2-1, with TRBD2 matching over 7 bases. The CDR3 has 16 amino acids. Germline loops: CDR1 SGHRS, CDR2 YFSETQ. J lost 4 bases, V lost 2 bases, and 9 bases had no gene match. This CDR3 is CASSFTAGLVYNEQFF. CDR3 nucleotide sequence: TGCGCCAGCAGCTTTACAGCGGGATTAGTGTACAATGAGCAGTTCTTC. Full variable domain (outside the CDR3, taken from reference TRBV5-1 and TRBJ2-1): KAGVTQTPRYLIKTRGQQVTLSCSPISGHRSVSWYQQTPGQGLQFLFEYFSETQRNKGNFPGRFSGRQFSNSRSEMNVSTLELGDSALYLCASSFTAGLVYNEQFFGPGTRLTVL.

This clonotype was seen only a few times. The chain has TRBV18 and TRBJ1-5, with D tentatively TRBD1 (6 bases). Germline V gives CDR1 KGHSH, CDR2 LQKENI. V gave up 6 bases and J gave up 4 bases, with 16 bases separating them. This CDR3 is 15 amino acids long. As DNA, the CDR3 is TGTGCCAGCTCTCTCCCGGGGGCACGTAATCAGCCCCAGCATTTT. Encoded protein: CASSLPGARNQPQHF.

The chain combines TRBV7-9 with TRBJ2-3; D unresolved. The V end lost 3 bases, the J end lost 3 bases, and 19 bases lay between the germline ends. The V gene's germline CDR1 is SEHNR and CDR2 FQNEAQ (reference sequence). This CDR3 is 17 amino acids long. The CDR3 region has the DNA TGTGCCAGCAGCTTCTCCCGCGGATCTCAAAAAACAGATACGCAGTATTTT. Translation gives CASSFSRGSQKTDTQYF. Using reference TRBV7-9 and TRBJ2-3 for the parts outside the CDR3, the full variable domain is DTGVSQNPRHKITKRGQNVTFRCDPISEHNRLYWYRQTLGQGPEFLTYFQNEAQLEKSRLLSDRFSAERPKGSFSTLEIQRTEQGDSAMYLCASSFSRGSQKTDTQYFGPGTRLTVL.

The V call is TRBV4-3, the J call TRBJ2-1; no clear D. CDR1 LGHNA and CDR2 YSLEER come from the germline V gene. The CDR3 runs to 18 residues. The ends were cut back, 3 bases at V and 0 bases at J, with 18 bases in the middle. CDR3 DNA sequence: TGCGCCAGCAGCCAGACCAGTTTCGCCAGCAGCTCCTACAATGAGCAGTTCTTC. Translated, it gives CASSQTSFASSSYNEQFF.

The DNA for the CDR3 is TGCAGCGTTGACCCCTCTACCTCGAACACTGAAGCTTTCTTT. This encodes CSVDPSTSNTEAFF. This rearrangement joins TRBV29-1 to TRBJ1-1; D is unclear. CDR3 length: 14 residues. The germline V gene encodes CDR1 SQVTM and CDR2 ANQGSEA. Trimming left V 3 bases short and J 1 base short, with 12 bases between.

This clonotype was counted between two and nine times. The chain has TRBV14 and TRBJ2-5; the match to TRBD2 covers 11 bases. Germline V CDR1 and CDR2: SGHDN, FVKESK. V lost 6 bases and J lost 5; bases outside the gene matches: 2. The CDR3 totals 13 residues. CDR3 sequence (DNA): TGTGCCAGCAGGTCTAGCGGGAGGGAGACCCAGTACTTC. It encodes CASRSSGRETQYF.

The genes are TRBV27 and TRBJ2-7, with D uncertain. V shed 4 bases and J shed 3 bases, with 7 bases lying between them. The V gene's germline CDR1 is MNHEY and CDR2 SMNVEV (reference sequence). This CDR3 has 12 residues. The CDR3 loop reads CASSSIGYEQYF. The CDR3 coding sequence is TGTGCCAGCAGTTCCATCGGCTACGAGCAGTACTTC.

V usage is TRBV21-1 and J usage is TRBJ2-7; TRBD1, as called in the table, went unchecked against the DNA. TRBV21-1 is given as a pseudogene. The CDR3 sequence is 14 residues long. The CDR3 region is CASGPQRELYEQYF. The CDR3 region has the DNA TGTGCCAGCGGTCCCCAGCGGGAGCTCTACGAGCAGTACTTC.